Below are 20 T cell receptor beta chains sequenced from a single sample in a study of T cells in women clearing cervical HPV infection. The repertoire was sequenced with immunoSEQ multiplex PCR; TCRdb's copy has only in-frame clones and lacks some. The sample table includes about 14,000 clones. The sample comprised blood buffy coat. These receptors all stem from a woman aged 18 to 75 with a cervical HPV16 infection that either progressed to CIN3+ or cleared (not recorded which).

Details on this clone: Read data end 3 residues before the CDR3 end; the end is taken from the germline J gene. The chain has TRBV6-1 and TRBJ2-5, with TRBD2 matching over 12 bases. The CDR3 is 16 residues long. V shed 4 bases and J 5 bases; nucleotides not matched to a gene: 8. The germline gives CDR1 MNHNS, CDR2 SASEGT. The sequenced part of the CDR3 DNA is TGTGCCAGCAGTGGACTAGCGGGGGATGATATGGAGACC. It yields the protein CASSGLAGDDMET. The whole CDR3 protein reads CASSGLAGDDMETQYF.

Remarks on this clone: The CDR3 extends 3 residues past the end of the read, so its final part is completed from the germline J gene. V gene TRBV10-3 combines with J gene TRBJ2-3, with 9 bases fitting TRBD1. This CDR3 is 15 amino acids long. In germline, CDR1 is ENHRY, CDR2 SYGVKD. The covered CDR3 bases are TGTGCCATCAGGCCCGGGACAGGGATTGTGGAGACG. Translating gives CAIRPGTGIVET. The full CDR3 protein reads CAIRPGTGIVETQYF.

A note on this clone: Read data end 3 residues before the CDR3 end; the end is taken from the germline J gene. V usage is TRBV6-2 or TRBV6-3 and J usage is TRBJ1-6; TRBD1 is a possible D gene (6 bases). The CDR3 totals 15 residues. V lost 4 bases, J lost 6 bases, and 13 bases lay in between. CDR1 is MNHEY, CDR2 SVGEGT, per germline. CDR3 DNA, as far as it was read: TGTGCCAGCAGTTTTCCGACAGGACGTAATTCACCC. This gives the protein CASSFPTGRNSP. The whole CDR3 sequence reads CASSFPTGRNSPLHF.

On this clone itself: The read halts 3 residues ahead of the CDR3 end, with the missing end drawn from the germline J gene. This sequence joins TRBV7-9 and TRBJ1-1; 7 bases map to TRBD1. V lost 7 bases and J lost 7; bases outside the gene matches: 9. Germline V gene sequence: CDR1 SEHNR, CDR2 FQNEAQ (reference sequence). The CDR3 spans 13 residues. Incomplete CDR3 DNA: TGTGCCAGCACCTCGACAGGGTCTTTTGAA. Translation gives CASTSTGSFE. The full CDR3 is CASTSTGSFEAFF. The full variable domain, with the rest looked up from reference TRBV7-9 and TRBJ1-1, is DTGVSQNPRHKITKRGQNVTFRCDPISEHNRLYWYRQTLGQGPEFLTYFQNEAQLEKSRLLSDRFSAERPKGSFSTLEIQRTEQGDSAMYLCASTSTGSFEAFFGQGTRLTVV.

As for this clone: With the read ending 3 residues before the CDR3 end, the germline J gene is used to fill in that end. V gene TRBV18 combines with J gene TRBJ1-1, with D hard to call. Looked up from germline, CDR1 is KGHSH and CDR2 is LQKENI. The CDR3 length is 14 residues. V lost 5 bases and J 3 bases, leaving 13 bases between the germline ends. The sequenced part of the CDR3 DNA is TGTGCCAGCTCAACTAGAGAATTGGACACTGAA. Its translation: CASSTRELDTE. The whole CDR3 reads CASSTRELDTEAFF.

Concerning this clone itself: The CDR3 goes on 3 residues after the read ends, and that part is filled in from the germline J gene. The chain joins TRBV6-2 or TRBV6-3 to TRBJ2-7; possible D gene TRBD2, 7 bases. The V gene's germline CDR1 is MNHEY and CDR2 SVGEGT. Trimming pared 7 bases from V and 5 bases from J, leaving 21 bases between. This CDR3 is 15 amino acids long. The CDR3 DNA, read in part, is TGTGCCAGCACCCCGAACTACAGGGAGGGCAACGAG. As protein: CASTPNYREGNE. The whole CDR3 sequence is CASTPNYREGNEQYF.

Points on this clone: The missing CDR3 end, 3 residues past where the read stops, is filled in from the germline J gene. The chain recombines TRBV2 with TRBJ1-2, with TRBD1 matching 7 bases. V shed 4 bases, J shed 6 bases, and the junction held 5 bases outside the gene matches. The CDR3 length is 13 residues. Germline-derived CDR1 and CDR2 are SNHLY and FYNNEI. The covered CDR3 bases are TGTGCCAGCAGTGCAAGGGGGCTTGATGGC. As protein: CASSARGLDG. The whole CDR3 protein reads CASSARGLDGYTF. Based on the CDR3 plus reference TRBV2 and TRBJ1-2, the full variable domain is EPEVTQTPSHQVTQMGQEVILRCVPISNHLYFYWYRQILGQKVEFLVSFYNNEISEKSEIFDDQFSVERPDGSNFTLKIRSTKLEDSAMYFCASSARGLDGYTFGSGTRLTVV.

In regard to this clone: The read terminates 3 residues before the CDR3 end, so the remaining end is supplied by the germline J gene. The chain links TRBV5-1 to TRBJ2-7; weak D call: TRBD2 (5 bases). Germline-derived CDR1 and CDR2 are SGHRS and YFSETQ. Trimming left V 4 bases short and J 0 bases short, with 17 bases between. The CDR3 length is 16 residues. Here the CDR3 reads CASSVASGKGSYEQYF. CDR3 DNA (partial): TGCGCCAGCAGCGTGGCATCGGGGAAGGGCTCCTACGAG.

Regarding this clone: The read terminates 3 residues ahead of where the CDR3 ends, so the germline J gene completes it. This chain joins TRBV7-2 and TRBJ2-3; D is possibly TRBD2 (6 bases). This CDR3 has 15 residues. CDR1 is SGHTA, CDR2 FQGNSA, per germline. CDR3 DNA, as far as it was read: TGTGCCAGCAGCCGGGGACTTAAATGGATGAGTGCG. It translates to CASSRGLKWMSA. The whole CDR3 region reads CASSRGLKWMSAQYF.

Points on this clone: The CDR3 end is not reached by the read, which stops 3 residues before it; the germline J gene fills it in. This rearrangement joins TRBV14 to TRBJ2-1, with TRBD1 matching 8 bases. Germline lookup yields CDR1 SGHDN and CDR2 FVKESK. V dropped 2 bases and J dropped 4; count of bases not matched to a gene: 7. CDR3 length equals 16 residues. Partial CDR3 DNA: TGTGCCAGCAGCCAAAACGACAGGGGCTGGTACAATGAG. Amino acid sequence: CASSQNDRGWYNE. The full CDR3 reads CASSQNDRGWYNEQFF.

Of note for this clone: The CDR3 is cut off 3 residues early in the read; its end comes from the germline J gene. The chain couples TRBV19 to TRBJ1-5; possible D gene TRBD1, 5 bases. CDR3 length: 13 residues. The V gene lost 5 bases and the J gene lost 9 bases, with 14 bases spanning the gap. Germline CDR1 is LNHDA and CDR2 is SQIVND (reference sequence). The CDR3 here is CASSPREGRPQHF. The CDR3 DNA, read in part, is TGTGCCAGTAGTCCCAGGGAGGGAAGGCCC.

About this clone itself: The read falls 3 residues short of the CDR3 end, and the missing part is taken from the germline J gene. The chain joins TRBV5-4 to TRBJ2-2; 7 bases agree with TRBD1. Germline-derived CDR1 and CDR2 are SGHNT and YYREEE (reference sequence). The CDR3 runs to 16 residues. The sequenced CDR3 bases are TGTGCCAGCAGCTTGAGCGGACAGGCTTTAAATTCACCG. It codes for CASSLSGQALNSP. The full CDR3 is CASSLSGQALNSPLFF.

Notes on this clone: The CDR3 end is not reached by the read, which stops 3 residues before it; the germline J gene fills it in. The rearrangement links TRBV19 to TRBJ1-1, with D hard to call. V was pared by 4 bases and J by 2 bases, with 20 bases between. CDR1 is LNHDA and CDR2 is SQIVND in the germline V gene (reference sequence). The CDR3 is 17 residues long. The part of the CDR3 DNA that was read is TGTGCCAGTAGTACGATAGAAGCCTTGAACTTTAACACTGAA. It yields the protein CASSTIEALNFNTE. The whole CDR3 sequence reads CASSTIEALNFNTEAFF. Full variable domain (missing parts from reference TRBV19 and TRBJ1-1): DGGITQSPKYLFRKEGQNVTLSCEQNLNHDAMYWYRQDPGQGLRLIYYSQIVNDFQKGDIAEGYSVSREKKESFPLTVTSAQKNPTAFYLCASSTIEALNFNTEAFFGQGTRLTVV.

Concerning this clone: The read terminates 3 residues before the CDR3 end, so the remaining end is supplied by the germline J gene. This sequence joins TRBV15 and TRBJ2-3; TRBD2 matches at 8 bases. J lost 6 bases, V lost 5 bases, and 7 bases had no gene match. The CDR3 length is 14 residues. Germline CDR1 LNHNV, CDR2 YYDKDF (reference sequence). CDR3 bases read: TGTGCCACCAGCTTAGCGGGATCAATGGATACG. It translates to CATSLAGSMDT. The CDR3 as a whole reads CATSLAGSMDTQYF.

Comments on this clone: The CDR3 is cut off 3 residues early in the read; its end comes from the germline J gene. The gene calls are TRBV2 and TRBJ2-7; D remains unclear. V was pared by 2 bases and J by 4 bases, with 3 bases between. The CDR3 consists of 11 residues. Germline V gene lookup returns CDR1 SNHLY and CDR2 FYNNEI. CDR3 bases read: TGTGCCAGCAGTGAACGGTACGAG. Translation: CASSERYE. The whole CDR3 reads CASSERYEQYF.

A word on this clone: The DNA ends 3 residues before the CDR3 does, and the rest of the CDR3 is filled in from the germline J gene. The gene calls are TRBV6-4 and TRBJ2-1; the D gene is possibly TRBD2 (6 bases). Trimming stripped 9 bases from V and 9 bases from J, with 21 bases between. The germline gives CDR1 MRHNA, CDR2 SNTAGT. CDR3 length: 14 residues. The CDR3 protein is CARVLARWVGEQFF. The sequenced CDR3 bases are TGTGCCAGAGTACTAGCTCGGTGGGTGGGTGAG.

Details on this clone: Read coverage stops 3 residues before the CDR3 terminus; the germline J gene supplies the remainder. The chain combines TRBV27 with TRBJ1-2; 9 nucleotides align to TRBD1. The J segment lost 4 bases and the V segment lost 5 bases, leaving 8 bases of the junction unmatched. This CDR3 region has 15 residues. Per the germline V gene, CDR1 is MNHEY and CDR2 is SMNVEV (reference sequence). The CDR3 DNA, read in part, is TGTGCCAGCAGTCAAAGGGGACAGGGCATCTATGGC. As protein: CASSQRGQGIYG. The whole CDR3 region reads CASSQRGQGIYGYTF.

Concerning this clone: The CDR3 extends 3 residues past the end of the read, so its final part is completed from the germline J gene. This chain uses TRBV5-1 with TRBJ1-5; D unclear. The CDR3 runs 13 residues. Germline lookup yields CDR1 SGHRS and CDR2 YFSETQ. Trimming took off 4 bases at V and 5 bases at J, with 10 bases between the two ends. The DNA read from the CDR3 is TGCGCCAGCAGCAGGGCCTGGGATCAGCCC. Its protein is CASSRAWDQP. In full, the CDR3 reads CASSRAWDQPQHF.

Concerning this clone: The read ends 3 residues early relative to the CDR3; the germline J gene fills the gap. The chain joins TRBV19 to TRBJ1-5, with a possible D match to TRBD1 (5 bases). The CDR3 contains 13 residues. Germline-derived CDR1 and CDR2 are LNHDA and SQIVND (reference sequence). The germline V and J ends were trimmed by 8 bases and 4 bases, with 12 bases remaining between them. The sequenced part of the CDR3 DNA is TGTGCCAGTCAGCGGGACCTTAATCAGCCC. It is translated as CASQRDLNQP. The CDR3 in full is CASQRDLNQPQHF.

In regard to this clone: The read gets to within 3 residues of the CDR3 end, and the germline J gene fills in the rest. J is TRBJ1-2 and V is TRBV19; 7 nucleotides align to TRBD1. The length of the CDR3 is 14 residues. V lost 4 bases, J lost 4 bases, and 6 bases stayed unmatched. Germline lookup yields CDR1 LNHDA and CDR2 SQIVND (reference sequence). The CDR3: CASSSRDSTYGYTF. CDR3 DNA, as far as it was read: TGTGCCAGTAGTAGCCGGGACAGTACCTATGGC.